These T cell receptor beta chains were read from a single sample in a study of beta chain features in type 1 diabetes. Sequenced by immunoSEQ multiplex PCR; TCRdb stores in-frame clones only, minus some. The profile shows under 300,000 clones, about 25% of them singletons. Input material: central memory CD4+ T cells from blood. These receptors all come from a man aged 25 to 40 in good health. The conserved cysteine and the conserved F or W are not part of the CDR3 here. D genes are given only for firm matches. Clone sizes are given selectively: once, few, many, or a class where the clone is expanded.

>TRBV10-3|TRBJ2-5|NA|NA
AISRPGAETQY
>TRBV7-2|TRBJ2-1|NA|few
ASSLLWNSYNEQF
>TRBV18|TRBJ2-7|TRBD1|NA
ASSPPTGGYEQY
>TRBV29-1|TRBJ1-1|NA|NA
SGRENTEAF
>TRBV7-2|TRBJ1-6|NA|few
ASSSQGFLNSPLH
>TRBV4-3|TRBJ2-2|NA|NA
ASSQIPRGTGELF
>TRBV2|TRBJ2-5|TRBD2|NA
ASRTSVQETQY
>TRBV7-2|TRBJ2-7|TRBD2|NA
ASSLAKREVENEQY
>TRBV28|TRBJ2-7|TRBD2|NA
ASTSPAGGSYEQY
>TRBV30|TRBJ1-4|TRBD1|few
AWGQGQLNEKLF
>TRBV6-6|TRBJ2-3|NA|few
ASARTVLTDTQY
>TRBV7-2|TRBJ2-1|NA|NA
ASSLDGYNEQF
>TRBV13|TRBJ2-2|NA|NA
ASSLRQGMYTGELF
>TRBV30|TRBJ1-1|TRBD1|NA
AWSAGTGSF
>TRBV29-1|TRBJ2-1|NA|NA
SVARESAEQF
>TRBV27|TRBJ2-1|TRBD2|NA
ASRRGAGGYNEQF
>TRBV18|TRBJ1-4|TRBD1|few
ASSWTGGNEKLF
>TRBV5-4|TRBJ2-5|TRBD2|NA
ASSFGGTSGIKTQY
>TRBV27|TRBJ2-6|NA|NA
ASSPYRVGANVLT
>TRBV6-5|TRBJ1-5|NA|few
ASSWDSRDQPQH
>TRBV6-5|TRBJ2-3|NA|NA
ASRDRKVSTDTQY
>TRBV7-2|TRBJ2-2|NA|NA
ASSPAHIRELF
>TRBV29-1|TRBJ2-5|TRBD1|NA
TRTRPDRDRETQY
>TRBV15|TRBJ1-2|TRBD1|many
ATSRGPAGGQVYGYT
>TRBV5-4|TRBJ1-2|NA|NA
ASSGDKGNYGYT
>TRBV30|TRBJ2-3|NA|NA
ALNSGGTDTQY
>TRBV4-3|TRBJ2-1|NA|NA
ASSQGLHNEQF
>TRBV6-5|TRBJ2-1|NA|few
ASSYRESGYNEQF
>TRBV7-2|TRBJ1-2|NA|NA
ASFDLYGYT
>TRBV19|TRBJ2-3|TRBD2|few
ASSGRDTDTQY
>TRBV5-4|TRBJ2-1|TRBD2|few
ASSSGLAGGVYNEQF
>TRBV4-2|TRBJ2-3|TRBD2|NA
ASSQLTPGLAGAYTQY
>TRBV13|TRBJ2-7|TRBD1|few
ASSWAGTDYEQY
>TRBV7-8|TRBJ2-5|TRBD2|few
ASSFKRGGAETQY
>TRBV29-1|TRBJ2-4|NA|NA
SVAEVAKNIQY
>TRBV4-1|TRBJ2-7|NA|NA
ASSQDRSQSSYEQY
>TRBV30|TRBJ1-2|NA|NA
AWSGAGGPSSYGYT
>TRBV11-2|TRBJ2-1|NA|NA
ASSFLWGQGRDNEQF
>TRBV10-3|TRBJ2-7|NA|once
AISESFGTGRSYEQY
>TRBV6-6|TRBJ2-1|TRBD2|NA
ASSYSGTAYNEQF
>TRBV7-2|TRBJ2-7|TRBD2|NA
ASSHNIGTSRPTPYEQY
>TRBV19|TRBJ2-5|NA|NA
ASSPNRETQY
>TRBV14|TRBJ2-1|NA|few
ASRLTSSSYNEQF
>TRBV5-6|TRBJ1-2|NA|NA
ASSSTGFLFYGYT
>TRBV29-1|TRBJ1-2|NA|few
SVEGRGQNYGYT
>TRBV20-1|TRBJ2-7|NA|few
SASLEAEQY
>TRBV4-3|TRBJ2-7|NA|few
ASSQDLTAAYEQY
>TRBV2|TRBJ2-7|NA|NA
ATSGSTYEQY
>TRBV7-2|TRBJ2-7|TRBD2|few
ASSQGLAQY
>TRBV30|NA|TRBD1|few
AWSGERGPASIYEQY
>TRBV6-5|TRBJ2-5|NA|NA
ASSYSTGKGTQY
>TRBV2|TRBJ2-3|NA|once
ASRESPGTDTQY
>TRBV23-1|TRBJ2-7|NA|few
ASRPCWVYEQY
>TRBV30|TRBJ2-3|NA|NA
AWSYQDTQY